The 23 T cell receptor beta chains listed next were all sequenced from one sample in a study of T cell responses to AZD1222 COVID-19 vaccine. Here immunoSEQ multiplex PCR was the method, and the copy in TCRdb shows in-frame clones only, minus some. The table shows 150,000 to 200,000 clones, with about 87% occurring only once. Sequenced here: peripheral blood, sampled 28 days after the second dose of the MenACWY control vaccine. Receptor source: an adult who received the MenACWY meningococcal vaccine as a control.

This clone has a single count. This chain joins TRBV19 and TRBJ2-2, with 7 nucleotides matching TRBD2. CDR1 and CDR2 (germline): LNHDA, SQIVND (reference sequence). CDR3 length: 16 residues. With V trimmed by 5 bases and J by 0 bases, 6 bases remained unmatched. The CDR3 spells CASSRGGSTNTGELFF. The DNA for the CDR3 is TGTGCCAGTAGTCGGGGCGGGAGCACGAACACCGGGGAGCTGTTTTTT. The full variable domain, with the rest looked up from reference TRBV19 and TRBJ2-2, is DGGITQSPKYLFRKEGQNVTLSCEQNLNHDAMYWYRQDPGQGLRLIYYSQIVNDFQKGDIAEGYSVSREKKESFPLTVTSAQKNPTAFYLCASSRGGSTNTGELFFGEGSRLTVL.

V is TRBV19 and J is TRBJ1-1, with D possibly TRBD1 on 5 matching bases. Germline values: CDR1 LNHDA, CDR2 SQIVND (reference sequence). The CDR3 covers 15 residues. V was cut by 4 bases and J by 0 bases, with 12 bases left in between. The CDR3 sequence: CASSTWTLMNTEAFF. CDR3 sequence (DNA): TGTGCCAGTAGTACGTGGACACTTATGAACACTGAAGCTTTCTTT.

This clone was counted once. The CDR3 DNA reads TGTGCCAGCAGCTTAAAAGGAGGTTATGGCTACACCTTC. It is translated as CASSLKGGYGYTF. This chain links TRBV7-2 with TRBJ1-2; D gene ambiguous. Trimming left V 2 bases short and J 5 bases short, with 9 bases between. The CDR3 contains 13 residues. CDR1 is SGHTA and CDR2 is FQGNSA in the germline V gene.

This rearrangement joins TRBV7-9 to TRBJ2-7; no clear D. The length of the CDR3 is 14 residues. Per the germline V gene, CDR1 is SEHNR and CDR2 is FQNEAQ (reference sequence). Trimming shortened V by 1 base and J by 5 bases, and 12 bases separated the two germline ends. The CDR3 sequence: CASSLGTGVHEQYF. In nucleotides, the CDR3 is TGTGCCAGCAGCTTAGGAACGGGTGTCCACGAGCAGTACTTC.

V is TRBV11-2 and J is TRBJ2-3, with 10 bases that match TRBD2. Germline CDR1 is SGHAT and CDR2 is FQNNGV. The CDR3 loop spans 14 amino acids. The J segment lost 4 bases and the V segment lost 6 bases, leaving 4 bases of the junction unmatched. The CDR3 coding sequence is TGTGCCAGCAGTCGCCTAGCGGGAGCAGATACGCAGTATTTT. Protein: CASSRLAGADTQYF.

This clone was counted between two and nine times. The CDR3 coding sequence is TGTGCCAGCAGCACCAGTGGGGGAACTGGAAACACCATATATTTT. Translation: CASSTSGGTGNTIYF. The rearrangement joins TRBV9 to TRBJ1-3; possibly TRBD1 for D (5 bases). This CDR3 region has 15 residues. Germline CDR1 reads SGDLS; CDR2 reads YYNGEE. V lost 4 bases to trimming and J lost 2 bases, with 13 bases between them.

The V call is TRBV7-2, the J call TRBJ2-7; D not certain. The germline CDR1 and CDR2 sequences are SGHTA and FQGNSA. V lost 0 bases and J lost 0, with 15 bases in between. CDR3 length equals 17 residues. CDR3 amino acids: CASSLAGFRASSYEQYF. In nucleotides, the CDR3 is TGTGCCAGCAGCTTAGCAGGGTTCCGGGCCAGCTCCTACGAGCAGTACTTC.

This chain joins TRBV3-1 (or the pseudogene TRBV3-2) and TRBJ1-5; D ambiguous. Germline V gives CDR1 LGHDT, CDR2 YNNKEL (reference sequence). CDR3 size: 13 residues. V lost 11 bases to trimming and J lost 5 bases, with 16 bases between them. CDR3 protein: CASSPGSDQPQHF. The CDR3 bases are TGTGCCTCATCACCGGGGTCGGATCAGCCCCAGCATTTT.

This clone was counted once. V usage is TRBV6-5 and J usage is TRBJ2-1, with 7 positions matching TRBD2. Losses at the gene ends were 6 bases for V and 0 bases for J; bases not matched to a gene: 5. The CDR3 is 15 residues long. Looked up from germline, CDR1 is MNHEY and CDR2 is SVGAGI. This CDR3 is CASRRGESSYNEQFF. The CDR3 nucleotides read TGTGCCAGCAGACGGGGGGAGAGCTCCTACAATGAGCAGTTCTTC.

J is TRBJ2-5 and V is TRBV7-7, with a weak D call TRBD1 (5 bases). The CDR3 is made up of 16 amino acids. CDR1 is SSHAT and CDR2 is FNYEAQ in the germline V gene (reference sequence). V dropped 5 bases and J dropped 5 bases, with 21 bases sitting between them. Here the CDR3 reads CASSPLGLDFTETQYF. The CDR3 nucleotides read TGTGCCAGCAGCCCCTTGGGGCTAGATTTTACGGAGACCCAGTACTTC.

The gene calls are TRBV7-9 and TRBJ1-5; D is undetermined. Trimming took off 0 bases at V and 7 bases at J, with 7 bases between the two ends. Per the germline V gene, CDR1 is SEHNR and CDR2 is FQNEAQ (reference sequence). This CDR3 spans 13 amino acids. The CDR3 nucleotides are TGTGCCAGCAGCTTAGCGCTCGGGCAGCCCCAGCATTTT. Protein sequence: CASSLALGQPQHF.

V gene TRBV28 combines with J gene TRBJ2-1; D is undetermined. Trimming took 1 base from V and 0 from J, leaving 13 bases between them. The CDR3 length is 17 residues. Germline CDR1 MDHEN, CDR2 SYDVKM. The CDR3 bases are TGTGCCAGCAGTTTATTTAGTTGGGGAAGCTCCTACAATGAGCAGTTCTTC. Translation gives CASSLFSWGSSYNEQFF.

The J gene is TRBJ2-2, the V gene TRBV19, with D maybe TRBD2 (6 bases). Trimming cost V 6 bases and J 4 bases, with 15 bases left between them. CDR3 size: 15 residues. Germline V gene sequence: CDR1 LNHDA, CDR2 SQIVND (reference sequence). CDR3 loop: CASSITSLVTGELFF. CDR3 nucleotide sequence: TGTGCCAGTAGCATAACTAGCCTCGTCACCGGGGAGCTGTTTTTT.

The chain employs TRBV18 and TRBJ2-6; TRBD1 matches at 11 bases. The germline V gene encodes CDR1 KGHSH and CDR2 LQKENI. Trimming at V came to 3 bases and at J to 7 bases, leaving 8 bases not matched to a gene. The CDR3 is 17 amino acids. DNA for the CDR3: TGTGCCAGCTCACCTTTGGACAGGGGGCTTGGCGCCAACGTCCTGACTTTC. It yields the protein CASSPLDRGLGANVLTF.

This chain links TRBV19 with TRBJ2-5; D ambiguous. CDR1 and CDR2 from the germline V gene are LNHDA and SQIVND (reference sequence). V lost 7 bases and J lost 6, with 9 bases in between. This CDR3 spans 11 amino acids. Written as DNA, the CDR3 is TGTGCCAGTATGGGGTGGAAGACCCAGTACTTC. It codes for CASMGWKTQYF. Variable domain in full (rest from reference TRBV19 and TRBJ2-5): DGGITQSPKYLFRKEGQNVTLSCEQNLNHDAMYWYRQDPGQGLRLIYYSQIVNDFQKGDIAEGYSVSREKKESFPLTVTSAQKNPTAFYLCASMGWKTQYFGPGTRLLVL.

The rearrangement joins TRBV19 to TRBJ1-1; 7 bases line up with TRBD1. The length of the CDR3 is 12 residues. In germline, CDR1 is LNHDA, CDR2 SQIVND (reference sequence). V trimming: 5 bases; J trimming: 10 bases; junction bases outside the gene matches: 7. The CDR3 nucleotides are TGTGCCAGTAGTTCGCCAGGGGGAGGAGCTTTCTTT. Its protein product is CASSSPGGGAFF.

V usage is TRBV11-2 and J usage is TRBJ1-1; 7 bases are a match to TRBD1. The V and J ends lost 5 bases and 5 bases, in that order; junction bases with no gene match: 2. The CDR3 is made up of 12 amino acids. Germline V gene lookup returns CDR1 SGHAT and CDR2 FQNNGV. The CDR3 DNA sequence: TGTGCCAGCAGCCCGACAGGGACTGAAGCTTTCTTT. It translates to CASSPTGTEAFF.

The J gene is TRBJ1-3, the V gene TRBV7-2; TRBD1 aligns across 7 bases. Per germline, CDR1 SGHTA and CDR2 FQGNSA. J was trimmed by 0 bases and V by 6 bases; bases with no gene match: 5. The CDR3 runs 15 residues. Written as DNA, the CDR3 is TGTGCCAGCAGTCCGGGACAGCTCTCTGGAAACACCATATATTTT. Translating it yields CASSPGQLSGNTIYF.

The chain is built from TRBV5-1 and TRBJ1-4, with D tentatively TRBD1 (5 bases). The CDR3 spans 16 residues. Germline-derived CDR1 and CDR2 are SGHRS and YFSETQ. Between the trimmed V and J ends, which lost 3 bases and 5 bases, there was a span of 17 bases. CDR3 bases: TGCGCCAGCAGCTCGGGACCTATGGAGGGGAATGAAAAACTGTTTTTT. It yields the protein CASSSGPMEGNEKLFF.

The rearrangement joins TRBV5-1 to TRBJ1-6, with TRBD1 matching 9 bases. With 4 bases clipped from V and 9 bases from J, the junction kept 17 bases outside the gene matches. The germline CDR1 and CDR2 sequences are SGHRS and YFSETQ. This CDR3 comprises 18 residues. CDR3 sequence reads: CASSGGQGESFEISPLHF. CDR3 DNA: TGCGCCAGCAGCGGGGGACAGGGTGAAAGTTTTGAGATTTCACCCCTCCACTTT.

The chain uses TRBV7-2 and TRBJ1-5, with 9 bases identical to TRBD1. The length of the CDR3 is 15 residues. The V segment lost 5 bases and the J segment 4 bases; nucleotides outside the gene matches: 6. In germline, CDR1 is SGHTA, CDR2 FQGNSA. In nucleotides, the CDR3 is TGTGCCAGCAGCGAAGGACAGGGGTTTAATCAGCCCCAGCATTTT. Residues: CASSEGQGFNQPQHF.

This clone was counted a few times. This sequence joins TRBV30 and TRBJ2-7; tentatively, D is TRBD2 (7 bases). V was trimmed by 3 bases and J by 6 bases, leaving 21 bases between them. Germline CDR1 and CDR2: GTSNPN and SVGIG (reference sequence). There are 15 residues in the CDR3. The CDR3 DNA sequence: TGTGCCTGGAGGGACGGGGGGCGGACTCGTGGCGAGCAGTACTTC. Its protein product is CAWRDGGRTRGEQYF.

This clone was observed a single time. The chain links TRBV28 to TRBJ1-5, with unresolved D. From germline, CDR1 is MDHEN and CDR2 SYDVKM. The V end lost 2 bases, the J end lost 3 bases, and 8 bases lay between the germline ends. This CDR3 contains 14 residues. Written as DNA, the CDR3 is TGTGCCAGCAGTTTAAACGGATACAATCAGCCCCAGCATTTT. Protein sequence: CASSLNGYNQPQHF.